Listed below are T cell receptor beta chains from one sample, sequenced in a study of T cells in Graves' hyperthyroidism and ophthalmopathy. MiXCR, run by TCRdb on the multiplex PCR reads, gives a single entry per CDR3 protein. The sample has hundreds of thousands of distinct CDR3 sequences; 14% to 15% are singletons. Sequences were obtained from blood. The receptors shown here come from a woman in her forties with Graves' ophthalmopathy. The conserved cysteine and the conserved F or W are not part of the CDR3 here. The listing skips clone size in some rows; elsewhere it reads once, few, many or a size class.

j_gene: TRBJ2-2; v_gene: TRBV5-1; abundance: many; CDR3aa: ASSFSRIDTGELF
j_gene: TRBJ1-2; v_gene: TRBV11-2; abundance: -; CDR3aa: AGSPTLQGAVDGHT
j_gene: TRBJ2-5; v_gene: TRBV19; abundance: many; CDR3aa: ASSEGSGETQY
j_gene: TRBJ2-4; v_gene: TRBV7-3; abundance: many; CDR3aa: ASEEFGVQY
j_gene: TRBJ1-2; v_gene: TRBV2; abundance: few; CDR3aa: ASSEQGPIYGYT
j_gene: TRBJ1-3; v_gene: TRBV7-9; abundance: few; CDR3aa: ASSLAQGSGSTIY
j_gene: TRBJ2-2; v_gene: TRBV28; abundance: many; CDR3aa: ASSTPDRGHTGELF
j_gene: TRBJ2-5; v_gene: TRBV6-1; abundance: many; CDR3aa: ASRTRDRGSQETQY
j_gene: TRBJ1-2; v_gene: TRBV20-1; abundance: many; CDR3aa: SASLAGGEGYT
j_gene: TRBJ2-7; v_gene: TRBV28; abundance: many; CDR3aa: ASSLSGLGAYEQY
j_gene: TRBJ2-5; v_gene: TRBV15; abundance: -; CDR3aa: ATSSGLAGVETQY
j_gene: TRBJ2-5; v_gene: TRBV19; abundance: many; CDR3aa: ASSIPETETQY
j_gene: TRBJ2-7; v_gene: TRBV7-8; abundance: few; CDR3aa: ASSRDRENEQY
j_gene: TRBJ2-5; v_gene: TRBV5-1; abundance: -; CDR3aa: ASSHAGGETQY
j_gene: TRBJ1-2; v_gene: TRBV19; abundance: few; CDR3aa: ASSLGQGVGYGYT
j_gene: TRBJ2-2; v_gene: TRBV28; abundance: many; CDR3aa: ASSSAPGELF
j_gene: TRBJ2-7; v_gene: TRBV12-3/TRBV12-4; abundance: many; CDR3aa: ASSTSATEQY
j_gene: TRBJ2-5; v_gene: TRBV11-2; abundance: -; CDR3aa: ASSVTLGWRETQY
j_gene: TRBJ1-2; v_gene: TRBV28; abundance: many; CDR3aa: ASSRGTGGEYGYT
j_gene: TRBJ2-2; v_gene: TRBV19; abundance: many; CDR3aa: ASSPRTSGTANTGELF
j_gene: TRBJ2-4; v_gene: TRBV7-2; abundance: -; CDR3aa: ASSSGSGQGNIQY
j_gene: TRBJ2-7; v_gene: TRBV7-2; abundance: -; CDR3aa: ASTRGGLRVYEQY
j_gene: TRBJ2-7; v_gene: TRBV9; abundance: -; CDR3aa: ASSPRGRGYEQY
j_gene: TRBJ2-5; v_gene: TRBV5-6; abundance: many; CDR3aa: ASSWKETQY
j_gene: TRBJ1-1; v_gene: TRBV29-1; abundance: many; CDR3aa: SVLSTEAF
j_gene: TRBJ2-2; v_gene: TRBV5-1; abundance: many; CDR3aa: ASSLGGTGELF
j_gene: TRBJ2-7; v_gene: TRBV11-1; abundance: many; CDR3aa: ASSSSTGHLRYEQY
j_gene: TRBJ2-7; v_gene: TRBV29-1; abundance: many; CDR3aa: SIRADSYEQY
j_gene: TRBJ2-7; v_gene: TRBV28; abundance: many; CDR3aa: ASSFGQGGDYEQY
j_gene: TRBJ1-1; v_gene: TRBV18; abundance: few; CDR3aa: ASSPPSIRGAEAF
j_gene: TRBJ2-2; v_gene: TRBV12-3/TRBV12-4; abundance: many; CDR3aa: ASSPPRQMNTGELF
j_gene: TRBJ1-2; v_gene: TRBV13; abundance: many; CDR3aa: ASSLEPGRLNYGYT
j_gene: TRBJ2-3; v_gene: TRBV29-1; abundance: -; CDR3aa: SVTRQGTDTQY
j_gene: TRBJ2-7; v_gene: TRBV28; abundance: many; CDR3aa: ASSLILAGTGGHEQY
j_gene: TRBJ2-4; v_gene: TRBV10-2; abundance: -; CDR3aa: AGSESTGGYEIQY
j_gene: TRBJ1-2; v_gene: TRBV12-3/TRBV12-4; abundance: many; CDR3aa: ASSSRTGPS
j_gene: TRBJ1-1; v_gene: TRBV12-3/TRBV12-4; abundance: -; CDR3aa: ASSFTLTEAF
j_gene: TRBJ1-1; v_gene: TRBV11-1; abundance: -; CDR3aa: ASSPDRAGFTEAF
j_gene: TRBJ2-5; v_gene: TRBV27; abundance: many; CDR3aa: ASSLLPSGRKETQY
j_gene: TRBJ2-2; v_gene: TRBV2; abundance: many; CDR3aa: ANRAATGTGELF
j_gene: TRBJ1-3; v_gene: TRBV4-2; abundance: -; CDR3aa: ASSRSAEGNTIY
j_gene: TRBJ1-3; v_gene: TRBV15; abundance: many; CDR3aa: ATSRSGADGNTIY
j_gene: TRBJ1-1; v_gene: TRBV6-2/TRBV6-3; abundance: -; CDR3aa: ASSYGTGSNTEAF
j_gene: TRBJ2-6; v_gene: TRBV24-1; abundance: many; CDR3aa: ATSAPAPYSGANVLT
j_gene: TRBJ1-5; v_gene: TRBV7-9; abundance: many; CDR3aa: ASSLPSGTQH
j_gene: TRBJ1-2; v_gene: TRBV12-3/TRBV12-4; abundance: -; CDR3aa: ASSDLRDRENYGYT
j_gene: TRBJ1-2; v_gene: TRBV9; abundance: many; CDR3aa: ASSGRQGNYGYT
j_gene: TRBJ1-1; v_gene: TRBV11-2; abundance: few; CDR3aa: ASSLDLGVEAF
j_gene: TRBJ2-5; v_gene: TRBV29-1; abundance: many; CDR3aa: SVGGPRWGLETQY
j_gene: TRBJ2-2; v_gene: TRBV29-1; abundance: -; CDR3aa: SASEGGPAGVNGELF
j_gene: TRBJ2-5; v_gene: TRBV4-1; abundance: few; CDR3aa: ASSPKTLRETQY
j_gene: TRBJ1-5; v_gene: TRBV30; abundance: -; CDR3aa: AWNPTGRRDQPQH
j_gene: TRBJ2-7; v_gene: TRBV20-1; abundance: many; CDR3aa: SALRSPLIYEQY